Below are 9 T cell receptor beta chains sequenced from a single sample in a study of Ad26.COV2.S vaccination and SARS-CoV-2 variants. The treatment is: some 20 received Ad26.COV2.S at low or high dose, single or two shots; a few received placebo; per-sample allocation not given. Samples came from day 63 after the first vaccine or placebo injection. TCRdb's copy holds only in-frame clones and misses some; the assay was immunoSEQ multiplex PCR. Of about 350,000 clones in the sample, about nine tenths were seen once. This specimen consisted of peripheral blood, obtained in a trial of Ad26.COV2.S vaccine versus placebo. These receptor sequences come from a person aged 18 to 59 who received the Ad26.COV2.S COVID-19 vaccine or a placebo.

CDR3 nucleotide sequence: TGTGCCAGCAGTTCCGACCCAGCGGAGACCCAGTACTTC. Its protein product is CASSSDPAETQYF. The rearrangement uses TRBV27 and TRBJ2-5, with D unresolved. Germline-derived CDR1 and CDR2 are MNHEY and SMNVEV (reference sequence). This CDR3 region has 13 residues. The germline V and J ends were trimmed by 4 bases and 5 bases, with 11 bases remaining between them.

This chain joins TRBV4-2 and TRBJ1-4; a possible D gene is TRBD1 (6 bases). The V end lost 4 bases, the J end lost 0 bases, and 9 bases lay between the germline ends. This CDR3 region has 15 residues. Germline CDR1 reads LGHNA; CDR2 reads YNFKEQ. In DNA form, the CDR3 reads TGTGCCAGCAGCCGAGGACAGTCAACTAATGAAAAACTGTTTTTT. This gives the protein CASSRGQSTNEKLFF.

The V gene is TRBV19, the J gene TRBJ1-5, with TRBD1 matching over 8 bases. V lost 5 bases to trimming and J lost 1 base; unmatched junction nucleotides: 13. The germline V gene encodes CDR1 LNHDA and CDR2 SQIVND (reference sequence). This CDR3 contains 18 residues. The CDR3 loop reads CASSLGTGEGKSNQPQHF. The DNA of the CDR3 is TGTGCCAGTAGTCTAGGGACAGGCGAGGGTAAGAGCAATCAGCCCCAGCATTTT.

The V and J genes are TRBV14 and TRBJ1-2; 7 bases fit TRBD1. Germline CDR1 is SGHDN and CDR2 is FVKESK. The V segment lost 5 bases and the J segment 0 bases; nucleotides outside the gene matches: 6. CDR3 length equals 15 residues. In DNA form, the CDR3 reads TGTGCCAGCAGCATTGGACAGGACGCTAACTATGGCTACACCTTC. It encodes CASSIGQDANYGYTF. Full variable domain (rest looked up from reference TRBV14 and TRBJ1-2): EAGVTQFPSHSVIEKGQTVTLRCDPISGHDNLYWYRRVMGKEIKFLLHFVKESKQDESGMPNNRFLAERTGGTYSTLKVQPAELEDSGVYFCASSIGQDANYGYTFGSGTRLTVV.

This clone came up once. V and J are TRBV19 and TRBJ2-1; no clear D. V lost 3 bases to trimming and J lost 10 bases, with 19 bases between them. Germline V gene data show CDR1 as LNHDA and CDR2 as SQIVND (reference sequence). The CDR3 has 15 residues. The CDR3 loop reads CASSIMTERTNEQFF. The CDR3 DNA sequence: TGTGCCAGTAGTATTATGACGGAGCGAACAAACGAGCAGTTCTTC. The variable domain in full, completed from reference TRBV19 and TRBJ2-1, reads DGGITQSPKYLFRKEGQNVTLSCEQNLNHDAMYWYRQDPGQGLRLIYYSQIVNDFQKGDIAEGYSVSREKKESFPLTVTSAQKNPTAFYLCASSIMTERTNEQFFGPGTRLTVL.

J is TRBJ1-1 and V is TRBV10-1; 9 bases line up with TRBD1. CDR1 and CDR2 from the germline V gene are WNHNN and SYGVQD (reference sequence). With V trimmed by 0 bases and J by 3 bases, 8 bases remained unmatched. The CDR3 totals 17 residues. CDR3: CASSESMGDREDTEAFF. CDR3 nucleotide sequence: TGCGCCAGCAGTGAGTCGATGGGGGACAGGGAGGACACTGAAGCTTTCTTT.

CDR3 DNA: TGTGCCAGCACCCAGGGGTCCCGCTATGGCTACACCTTC. Protein product: CASTQGSRYGYTF. The rearrangement joins TRBV6-5 to TRBJ1-2, with D perhaps matching TRBD1 (6 bases). V lost 7 bases and J 4 bases, leaving 13 bases between the germline ends. Germline V gene data show CDR1 as MNHEY and CDR2 as SVGAGI. This CDR3 has 13 residues.

The J gene is TRBJ1-1, the V gene TRBV5-1; TRBD1 might be the D (6 bases). The germline V gene has CDR1 SGHRS and CDR2 YFSETQ. The V end was cut by 2 bases, the J end by 10 bases, with 9 bases between. The CDR3 consists of 11 residues. The DNA of the CDR3 is TGCGCCAGCAGCTTAGGCAGGGGAGCTTTCTTT. Translated, it gives CASSLGRGAFF.

The V call is TRBV23-1, the J call TRBJ2-7; the match to TRBD1 covers 7 bases. TRBV23-1 has ORF status, its function being uncertain. There are 15 residues in the CDR3. V trimming: 7 bases; J trimming: 4 bases; junction bases outside the gene matches: 13. The CDR3: CASNPEQGRSYEQYF. Here the CDR3 DNA reads TGCGCCAGCAACCCAGAACAGGGGCGATCATACGAGCAGTACTTC.